The text below deals with one TCR beta chain. This clonotype qualifies as medium-sized (0.01 to 0.1%). Its specific antigen is unknown. The record has no base qualities; no much larger clone is one base away. This beta chain is a stray sequence in a library constructed for alpha chains; its clone size is not meaningful. Library generation was performed with 5' RACE. Sequencing relied on a NextSeq 500. To allow correction of PCR and sequencing errors, the TCR library protocol tagged every TCR cDNA molecule with a unique molecular identifier. From the authors' description of their analysis: TCR identification, UMI-based error correction and CDR3 extraction were performed with Decombinator tools. TCRs above a frequency of 2 per 1,000, corresponding to the top 1% of the tumor frequency distribution, were defined as expanded. Expanded tumor TCRs were classed as regional if statistically deemed absent (corrected P<0.05) from at least one tumor region, otherwise ubiquitous. Rényi diversity was computed with the R vegan package after subsampling each repertoire 100 times to 5,000 TCRs. CDR3 similarity networks were built from amino acid triplet string-kernel similarity, with CDR3s being connected when pairwise similarity was above 0.82. The raw public data were reprocessed by TCRdb itself: fastp quality trimming at Q25, MiXCR clonotype calling, in-frame beta chains only. Rows merge per CDR3 protein into single entries with the most common DNA and genes. Clone size and V and J calls follow TCRdb, not the original study. Here the sample has over a thousand distinct CDR3 sequences; 10% to 15% occur a single time. Around 19% of the sample is in the top ten clones.

The sample's time point, from its label and the paper: sample taken at primary tumor resection. The donors were 72 patients from the lung TRACERx cohort who had early-stage, untreated non-small cell lung cancer. Without any cell sorting, TCR sequencing was performed on whole RNA extracted either from tumor and nontumor lung tissue or from cryopreserved PBMC samples. Only patients for whom sufficient RNA was available from at least two tumor regions were selected for TCR sequencing. A lung pathologist reviewed the tumor and adjacent nontumor lung specimens before the specimens were selected. According to the germline V gene, CDR1 reads SGHRS and CDR2 reads YFSETQ. At the junction V is shortened by 2 bases and J by 5 bases, with 13 bases in between. There are 14 amino acids in the CDR3, from cysteine to phenylalanine inclusive. The only DNA kept is the CDR3, 42 bases in frame from the first base. The record originates from a study of spatial heterogeneity in lung cancer (dated by TCRdb to about 2019). About the full investigation: Beta-chain transcripts were consistently detected in greater numbers than alpha-chain transcripts, which likely reflects a higher abundance of beta-chain transcripts. In the raw uncorrected reads, each unique combination of TCR and UMI appeared on average more than ten times. TCR alpha and beta repertoires were quantitatively compared across multiple tumor regions, matched nontumor lung and blood in non-small cell lung cancer. Nonsynonymous mutation counts, determined by whole-exome sequencing of tumor tissue, were related to TCR repertoire features. TCR transcript counts in tumor regions correlated strongly with a T cell transcriptional module score from matched bulk RNA-seq. At surgery, both alpha and beta chains were TCR-sequenced in approximately 210 tumor regions, over 61 matched nontumor lung samples and a few dozen PBMC samples. On the study overall, not on this receptor specifically: The number of expanded intratumoral alpha and beta TCRs correlated with the tumor nonsynonymous mutation count. Counts of ubiquitous and regional expanded TCRs correlated with counts of ubiquitous and regional nonsynonymous mutations, respectively. TCR-seq was estimated to cover only roughly 6.8% of tumor T cells for alpha chains and around 12% for beta chains. Additional single-cell paired TCR alpha and beta sequencing was considered necessary to confirm, at a functional level, the hypothesis that regional TCRs recognize regional mutations.

This receptor was taken from a male donor with early-stage non-small cell lung cancer. Sequenced here: lung tumor tissue, sampled at surgery. Recombination linked TRBV5-1 to TRBJ2-5; too little of a D gene remains to name it. The bases are TGCGCCAGCAGCTTCGGAGAAGTTCGGGAGACCCAGTACTTC. The translation is CASSFGEVRETQYF.